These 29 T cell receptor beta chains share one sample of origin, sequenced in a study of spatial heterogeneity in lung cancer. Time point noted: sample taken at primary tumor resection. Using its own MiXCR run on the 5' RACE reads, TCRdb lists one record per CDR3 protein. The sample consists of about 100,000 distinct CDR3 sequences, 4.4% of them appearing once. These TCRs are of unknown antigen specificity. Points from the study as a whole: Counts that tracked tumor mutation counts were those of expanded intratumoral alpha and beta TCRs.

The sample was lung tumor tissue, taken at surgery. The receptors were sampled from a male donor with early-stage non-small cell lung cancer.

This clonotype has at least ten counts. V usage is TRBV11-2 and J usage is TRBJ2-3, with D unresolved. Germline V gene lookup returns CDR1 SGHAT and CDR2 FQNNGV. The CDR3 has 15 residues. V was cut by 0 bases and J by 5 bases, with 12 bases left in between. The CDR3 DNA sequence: TGTGCCAGCAGCTTAGATCAATTCGTAGGAGATACGCAGTATTTT. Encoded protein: CASSLDQFVGDTQYF.

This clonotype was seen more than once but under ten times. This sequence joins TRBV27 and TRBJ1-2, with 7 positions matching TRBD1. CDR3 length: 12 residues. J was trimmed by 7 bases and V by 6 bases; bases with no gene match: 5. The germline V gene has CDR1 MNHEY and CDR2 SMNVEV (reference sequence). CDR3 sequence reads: CASRNRGSGYTF. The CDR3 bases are TGTGCCAGCAGAAACAGGGGCAGTGGCTACACCTTC.

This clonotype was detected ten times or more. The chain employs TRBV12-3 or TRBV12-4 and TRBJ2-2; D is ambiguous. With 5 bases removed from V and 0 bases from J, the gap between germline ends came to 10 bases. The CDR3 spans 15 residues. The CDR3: CASSPQGTNTGELFF. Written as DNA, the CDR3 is TGTGCCAGCAGTCCCCAAGGGACGAACACCGGGGAGCTGTTTTTT.

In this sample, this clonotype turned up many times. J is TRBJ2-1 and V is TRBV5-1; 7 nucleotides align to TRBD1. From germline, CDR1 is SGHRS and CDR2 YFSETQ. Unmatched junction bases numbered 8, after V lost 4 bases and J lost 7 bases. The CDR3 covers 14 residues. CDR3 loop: CASSRRDSLNEQFF. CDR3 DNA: TGCGCCAGCAGCCGTCGGGACAGTTTAAATGAGCAGTTCTTC.

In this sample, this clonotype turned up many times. The CDR3 DNA sequence: TGTGCCAGCAGACCCCCGTGGGGGGAAGGCAATCAGCCCCAGCATTTT. Protein: CASRPPWGEGNQPQHF. This sequence joins TRBV6-2 or TRBV6-3 and TRBJ1-5, with D possibly matching TRBD1 (5 bases). The CDR3 contains 16 residues. Germline lookup yields CDR1 MNHEY and CDR2 SVGEGT. V lost 6 bases and J 2 bases, leaving 17 bases between the germline ends.

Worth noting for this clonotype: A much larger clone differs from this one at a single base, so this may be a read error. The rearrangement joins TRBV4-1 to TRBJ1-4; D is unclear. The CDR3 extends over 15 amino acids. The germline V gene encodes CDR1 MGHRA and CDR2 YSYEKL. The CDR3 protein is CASGQDRSRREKLFF. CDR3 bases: TGCGCCAGCGGCCAAGATCGGTCCCGGCGGGAAAAACTGTTTTTT.

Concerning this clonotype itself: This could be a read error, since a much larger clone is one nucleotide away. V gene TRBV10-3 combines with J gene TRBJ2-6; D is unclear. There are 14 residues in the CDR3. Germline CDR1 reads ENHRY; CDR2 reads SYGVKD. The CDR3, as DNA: TGTGCCATCAGTGACTTCTCTGGGTCCAACGTCCTGACTTTC. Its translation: CAISDFSGSNVLTF.

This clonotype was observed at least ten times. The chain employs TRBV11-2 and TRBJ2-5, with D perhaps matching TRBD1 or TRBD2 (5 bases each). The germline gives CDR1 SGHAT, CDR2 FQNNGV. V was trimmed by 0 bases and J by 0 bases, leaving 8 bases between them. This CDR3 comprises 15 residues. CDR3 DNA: TGTGCCAGCAGCTTAGATGTGGGGGACCAAGAGACCCAGTACTTC. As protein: CASSLDVGDQETQYF.

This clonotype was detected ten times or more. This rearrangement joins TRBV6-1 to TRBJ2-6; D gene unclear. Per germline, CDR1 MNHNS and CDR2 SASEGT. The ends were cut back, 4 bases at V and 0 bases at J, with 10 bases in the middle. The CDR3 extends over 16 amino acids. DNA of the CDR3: TGTGCCAGCAGTGGTTTCCACTTCTCTGGGGCCAACGTCCTGACTTTC. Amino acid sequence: CASSGFHFSGANVLTF.

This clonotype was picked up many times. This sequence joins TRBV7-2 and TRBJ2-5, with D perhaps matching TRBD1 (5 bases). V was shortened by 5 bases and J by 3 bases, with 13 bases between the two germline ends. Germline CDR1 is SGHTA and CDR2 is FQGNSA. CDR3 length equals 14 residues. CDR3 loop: CASSPRSREETQYF. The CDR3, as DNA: TGTGCCAGCAGCCCGAGGTCCAGGGAAGAGACCCAGTACTTC.

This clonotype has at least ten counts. This CDR3 is CSATSPRGEYF. The CDR3 DNA reads as TGCAGTGCTACCTCCCCTCGGGGAGAGTACTTC. The chain uses TRBV20-1 and TRBJ2-7; tentative D call: TRBD2 (5 bases). V lost 4 bases, J lost 11 bases, and 15 bases lay in between. Looked up from germline, CDR1 is DFQATT and CDR2 is SNEGSKA (reference sequence). CDR3 length equals 11 residues.

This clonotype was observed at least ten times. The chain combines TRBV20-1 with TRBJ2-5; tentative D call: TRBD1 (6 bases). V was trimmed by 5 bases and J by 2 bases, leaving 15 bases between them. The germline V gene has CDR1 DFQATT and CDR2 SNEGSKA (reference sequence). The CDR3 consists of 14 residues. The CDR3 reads CSADPRTVQETQYF. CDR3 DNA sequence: TGCAGTGCTGACCCCCGGACAGTTCAAGAGACCCAGTACTTC.

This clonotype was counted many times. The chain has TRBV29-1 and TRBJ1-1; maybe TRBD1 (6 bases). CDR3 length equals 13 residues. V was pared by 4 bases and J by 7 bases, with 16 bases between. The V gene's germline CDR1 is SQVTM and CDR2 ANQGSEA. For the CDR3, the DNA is TGCAGCGTTGCCCGCGGCGGACAGCTTGAAGCTTTCTTT. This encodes CSVARGGQLEAFF. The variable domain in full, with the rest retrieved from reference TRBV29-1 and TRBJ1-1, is SAVISQKPSRDICQRGTSLTIQCQVDSQVTMMFWYRQQPGQSLTLIATANQGSEATYESGFVIDKFPISRPNLTFSTLTVSNMSPEDSSIYLCSVARGGQLEAFFGQGTRLTVV.

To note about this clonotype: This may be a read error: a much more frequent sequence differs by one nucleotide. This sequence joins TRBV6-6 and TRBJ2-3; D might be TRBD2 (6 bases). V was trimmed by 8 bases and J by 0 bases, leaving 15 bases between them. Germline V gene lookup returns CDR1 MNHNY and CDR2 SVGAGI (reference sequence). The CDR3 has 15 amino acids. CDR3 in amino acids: CASFSQGGSTDTQYF. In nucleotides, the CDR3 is TGTGCCAGCTTCTCCCAGGGAGGTAGCACAGATACGCAGTATTTT.

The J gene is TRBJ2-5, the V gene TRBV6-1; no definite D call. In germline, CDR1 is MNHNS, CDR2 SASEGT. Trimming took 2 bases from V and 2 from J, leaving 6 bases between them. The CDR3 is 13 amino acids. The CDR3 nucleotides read TGTGCCAGCAGTGAATTACAGCAAGAGACCCAGTACTTC. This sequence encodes CASSELQQETQYF.

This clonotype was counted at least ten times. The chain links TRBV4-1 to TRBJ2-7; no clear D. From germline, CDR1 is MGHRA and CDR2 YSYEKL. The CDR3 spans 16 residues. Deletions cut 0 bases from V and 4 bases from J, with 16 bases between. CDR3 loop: CASSQDLAEPTYEQYF. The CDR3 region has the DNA TGCGCCAGCAGCCAAGATTTGGCAGAGCCCACGTACGAGCAGTACTTC.

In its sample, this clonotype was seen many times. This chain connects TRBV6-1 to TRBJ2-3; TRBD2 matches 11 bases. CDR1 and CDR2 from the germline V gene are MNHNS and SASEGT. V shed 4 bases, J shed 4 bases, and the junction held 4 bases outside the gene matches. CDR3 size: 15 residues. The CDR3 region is CASSVLAGAPDTQYF. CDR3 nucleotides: TGTGCCAGCAGTGTACTAGCGGGAGCTCCAGATACGCAGTATTTT.

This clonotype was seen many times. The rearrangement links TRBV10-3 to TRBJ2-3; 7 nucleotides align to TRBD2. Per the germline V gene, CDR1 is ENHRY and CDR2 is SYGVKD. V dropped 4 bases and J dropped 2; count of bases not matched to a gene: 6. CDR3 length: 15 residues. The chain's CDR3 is CAISVSSGYTDTQYF. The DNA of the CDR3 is TGTGCCATCAGTGTATCTAGCGGATACACAGATACGCAGTATTTT.

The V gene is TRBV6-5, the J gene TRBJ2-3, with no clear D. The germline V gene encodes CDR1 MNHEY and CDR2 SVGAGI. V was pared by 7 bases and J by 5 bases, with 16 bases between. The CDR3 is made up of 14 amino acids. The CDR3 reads CASKVMWDRDTQYF. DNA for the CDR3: TGTGCCAGCAAAGTGATGTGGGATCGAGATACGCAGTATTTT.

The CDR3 DNA follows: TGTGCCAGCAGCTGGGACAGGGCCCACTATGGCTACACCTTC. Its protein is CASSWDRAHYGYTF. The chain joins TRBV7-9 to TRBJ1-2; TRBD1 agrees at 9 bases. The J segment lost 3 bases and the V segment lost 4 bases, leaving 3 bases of the junction unmatched. The CDR3 is 14 amino acids. The germline V gene encodes CDR1 SEHNR and CDR2 FQNEAQ (reference sequence).

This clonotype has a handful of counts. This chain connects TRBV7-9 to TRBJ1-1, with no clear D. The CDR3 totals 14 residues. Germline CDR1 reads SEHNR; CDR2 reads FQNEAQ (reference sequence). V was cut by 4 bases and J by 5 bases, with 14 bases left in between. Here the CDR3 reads CASSSWIEATEAFF. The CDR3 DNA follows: TGTGCCAGCAGCTCTTGGATCGAAGCGACTGAAGCTTTCTTT.

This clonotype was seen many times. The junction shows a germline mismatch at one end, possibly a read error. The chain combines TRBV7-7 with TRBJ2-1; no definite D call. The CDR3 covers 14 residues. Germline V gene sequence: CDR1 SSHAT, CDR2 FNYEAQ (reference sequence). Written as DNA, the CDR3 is TGTGCTAGCAGCTTAGAAACGGCCCAGGATGAGCAGTTCTTC. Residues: CASSLETAQDEQFF.

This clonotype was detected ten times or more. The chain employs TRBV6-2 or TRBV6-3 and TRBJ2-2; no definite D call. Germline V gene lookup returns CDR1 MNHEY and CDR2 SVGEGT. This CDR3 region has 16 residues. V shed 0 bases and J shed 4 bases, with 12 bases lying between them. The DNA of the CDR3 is TGTGCCAGCAGTTACTCGAGACGTTTTGGCACCGGGGAGCTGTTTTTT. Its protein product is CASSYSRRFGTGELFF.

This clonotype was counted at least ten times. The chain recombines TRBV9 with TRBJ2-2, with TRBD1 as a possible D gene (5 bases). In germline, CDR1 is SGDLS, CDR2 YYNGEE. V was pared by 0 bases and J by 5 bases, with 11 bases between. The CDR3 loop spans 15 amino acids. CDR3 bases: TGTGCCAGCAGCGTAGATTCTCGACAGACCGGGGAGCTGTTTTTT. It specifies CASSVDSRQTGELFF.

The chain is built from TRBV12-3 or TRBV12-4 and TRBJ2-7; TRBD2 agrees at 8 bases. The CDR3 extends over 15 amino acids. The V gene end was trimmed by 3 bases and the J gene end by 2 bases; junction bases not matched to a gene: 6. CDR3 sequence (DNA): TGTGCCAGCAGTTTCCAGCGGGAGTACCCCTACGAGCAGTACTTC. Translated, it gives CASSFQREYPYEQYF.

The CDR3 sequence: CASSQADRGSGYTF. In nucleotides, the CDR3 is TGTGCCAGCAGCCAAGCTGACAGGGGAAGCGGCTACACCTTC. The gene calls are TRBV4-2 and TRBJ1-2; 8 nucleotides match TRBD1. The junction had 6 bases not matched to a gene; V was cut back by 1 base and J by 8 bases. This CDR3 is built from 14 residues. In germline, CDR1 is LGHNA, CDR2 YNFKEQ.

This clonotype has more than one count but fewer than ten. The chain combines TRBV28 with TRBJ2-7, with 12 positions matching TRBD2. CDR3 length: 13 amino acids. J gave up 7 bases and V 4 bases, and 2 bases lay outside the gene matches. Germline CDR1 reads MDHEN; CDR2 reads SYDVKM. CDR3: CASSSLAGGEQYF. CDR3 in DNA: TGTGCCAGCAGTTCGCTAGCGGGAGGGGAGCAGTACTTC. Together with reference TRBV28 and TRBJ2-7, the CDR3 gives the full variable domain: DVKVTQSSRYLVKRTGEKVFLECVQDMDHENMFWYRQDPGLGLRLIYFSYDVKMKEKGDIPEGYSVSREKKERFSLILESASTNQTSMYLCASSSLAGGEQYFGPGTRLTVT.

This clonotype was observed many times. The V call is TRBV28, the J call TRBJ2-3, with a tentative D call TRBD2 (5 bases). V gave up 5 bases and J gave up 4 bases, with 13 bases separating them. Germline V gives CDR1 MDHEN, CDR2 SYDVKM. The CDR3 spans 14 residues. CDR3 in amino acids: CASSPWTGPDTQYF. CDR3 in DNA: TGTGCCAGCAGTCCTTGGACTGGGCCAGATACGCAGTATTTT.

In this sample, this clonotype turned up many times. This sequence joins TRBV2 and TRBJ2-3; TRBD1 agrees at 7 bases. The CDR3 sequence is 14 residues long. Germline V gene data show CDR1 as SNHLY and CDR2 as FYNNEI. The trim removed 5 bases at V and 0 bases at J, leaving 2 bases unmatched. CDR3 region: CASSPGQSTDTQYF. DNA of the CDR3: TGTGCCAGCAGTCCGGGACAGAGCACAGATACGCAGTATTTT.